This T cell receptor (beta chain) was obtained from a study of cytomegalovirus exposure and HLA in healthy donors. Overall study findings and caveats: A few chains tied to CMV proved CMV antigen-specific in vitro.

V lost 3 bases and J 8 bases, leaving 19 bases between the germline ends. The CDR3 covers 15 residues. CDR1 and CDR2 from the germline V gene are SGHAT and FQNNGV. In the case of this clone: The antigen is not known.

With 60 Vbeta and 13 Jbeta primers, the PCR was carried out. Profiling relied on immunoSEQ multiplex PCR, and the TCRdb table lists in-frame clones only, not all of them. The sample holds 70,000 or so clones. The sample comprised PBMCs. The TCR originated in a man in his forties or fifties in good health and CMV-seronegative. The chain recombines TRBV11-2 with TRBJ1-2; maybe TRBD1 (6 bases). CDR3 nucleotide sequence: TGTGCCAGCAGCTTCGCCGGACAGACCCTCCGGGGCTACACCTTC. The encoded protein is CASSFAGQTLRGYTF.